This TCR beta chain originates from a study of early stage breast cancer tumors. Whole-study results and caveats: Bulk DNA sequencing of unsorted cells missed chain pairing and markers.

Sequencing was performed with immunoSEQ multiplex PCR; in TCRdb, only in-frame clones are kept and a portion is missing. Here the sample spans 25,000 to 30,000 clones, 75% to 85% being singletons. Trimming removed 1 base from V and 5 bases from J; junction bases left unmatched: 1. Germline V lookup: CDR1 KGHSH, CDR2 LQKENI. This CDR3 is built from 14 residues. As to this clone: No antigen is known for it.

The chain recombines TRBV18 with TRBJ1-4; 7 bases are shared with TRBD1. The specimen was blood. This receptor was identified in a person in their sixties with breast cancer. The CDR3 DNA reads as TGTGCCAGCTCACCACAGGACAGGAATGAAAAACTGTTTTTT. This gives the protein CASSPQDRNEKLFF.